A single sample gave rise to the 20 T cell receptor beta chains below, sequenced in a study of T-cell memory formation after mild COVID-19 (dated by TCRdb to 2020 to 2022). The library was made by 5' RACE. Sequencing was performed on an Illumina NovaSeq 6000. TCRdb itself trimmed the public reads at Q25 with fastp, ran MiXCR and retained productive beta chains. Rows are unified per CDR3 protein, each entry keeping the most common DNA and genes. The sample records 350,000 or so distinct CDR3 sequences, over 20% of which are singletons. Roughly an eighth of the sample goes to the ten largest clones. Sample: PBMCs or a T cell subset sorted from them (not recorded which). The receptors stem from an adult woman who had mild COVID-19 (a few samples of this study predate the infection). The sample titles of this study are shuffled in the database, so cell type and time point are left out; the donor was told from shared clones.

The V and J genes are TRBV4-1 and TRBJ1-1, with D perhaps matching TRBD1 (6 bases). The CDR3 totals 17 residues. V shed 4 bases and J shed 1 base, with 19 bases lying between them. Looked up from germline, CDR1 is MGHRA and CDR2 is YSYEKL. DNA for the CDR3: TGCGCCAGCAGCCGCATCGGGGGCAGGGGTCCGAACACTGAAGCTTTCTTT. Protein sequence: CASSRIGGRGPNTEAFF.

The J gene is TRBJ2-2, the V gene TRBV11-2; a possible D gene is TRBD1 (5 bases). V was cut by 8 bases and J by 6 bases, with 10 bases left in between. CDR1 SGHAT and CDR2 FQNNGV come from the germline V gene. The CDR3 spans 12 residues. The CDR3 DNA reads as TGTGCCAGCCCCCAGGGCGCCGGGGAGCTGTTTTTT. It codes for CASPQGAGELFF. Based on the CDR3 plus reference TRBV11-2 and TRBJ2-2, the full variable domain is EAGVAQSPRYKIIEKRQSVAFWCNPISGHATLYWYQQILGQGPKLLIQFQNNGVVDDSQLPKDRFSAERLKGVDSTLKIQPAKLEDSAVYLCASPQGAGELFFGEGSRLTVL.

The chain recombines TRBV15 with TRBJ2-3, with 7 bases aligning to TRBD2. The CDR3 sequence is 15 residues long. The trim removed 5 bases at V and 2 bases at J, leaving 7 bases unmatched. Germline V CDR1 and CDR2: LNHNV, YYDKDF (reference sequence). The CDR3: CATSHAGDPTDTQYF. The CDR3 nucleotides are TGTGCCACCAGCCATGCGGGGGACCCCACAGATACGCAGTATTTT.

The J gene is TRBJ1-2, the V gene TRBV5-6, with D possibly being TRBD1 (5 bases). Trimming took off 0 bases at V and 3 bases at J, with 15 bases between the two ends. The germline V gene has CDR1 SGHDT and CDR2 YYEEEE. The CDR3 loop spans 16 amino acids. In DNA, the CDR3 is TGTGCCAGCAGCTTGGTAGGCCAGGGCGGGGACTATGGCTACACCTTC. Residues: CASSLVGQGGDYGYTF.

This clonotype was seen at least ten times. This rearrangement joins TRBV25-1 to TRBJ2-1, with D possibly TRBD1 on 6 matching bases. Germline V gene sequence: CDR1 MGHDK, CDR2 SYGVNS. Trimming shortened V by 4 bases and J by 7 bases, and 14 bases separated the two germline ends. This CDR3 region has 14 residues. CDR3 sequence: CASSGVTGANEQFF. In DNA, the CDR3 is TGTGCCAGCAGTGGTGTGACAGGAGCTAATGAGCAGTTCTTC.

CDR3 protein: CASSFGTGRTDTQYF. The CDR3 nucleotides read TGTGCCAGCAGCTTTGGGACGGGGCGCACAGATACGCAGTATTTT. The chain couples TRBV7-2 to TRBJ2-3; D possibly uses TRBD1 or TRBD2 (5 bases each). This CDR3 has 15 residues. CDR1 is SGHTA, CDR2 FQGNSA, per germline. Trimming stripped 3 bases from V and 1 base from J, with 11 bases between.

This clonotype was recorded a few times. V gene TRBV7-6 combines with J gene TRBJ1-1, with D uncertain. The CDR3 covers 14 residues. Trimming stripped 8 bases from V and 1 base from J, with 14 bases between. Germline V gives CDR1 SGHVS, CDR2 FNYEAQ. The CDR3 DNA reads as TGTGCCAGCGGCCCGGGTCCGGGGAACACTGAAGCTTTCTTT. Translated, it gives CASGPGPGNTEAFF.

In this sample, this clonotype turned up a few times. V gene TRBV6-1 combines with J gene TRBJ2-3; perhaps TRBD2 as D (5 bases). The CDR3 runs to 15 residues. Germline V gene lookup returns CDR1 MNHNS and CDR2 SASEGT. V lost 5 bases and J 5 bases, leaving 17 bases between the germline ends. CDR3 sequence (DNA): TGTGCCAGCAGTCCGTGGTCGCCCGCGGGAGATACGCAGTATTTT. This translates into CASSPWSPAGDTQYF.

This clonotype has only a few counts. This rearrangement joins TRBV24-1 to TRBJ2-1; tentatively, D is TRBD1 or TRBD2 (5 bases each). This CDR3 region has 16 residues. The germline V gene has CDR1 KGHDR and CDR2 SFDVKD. Trimming removed 2 bases at V and 6 bases at J, with 16 bases between. As DNA, the CDR3 is TGTGCCACCAGTGATTGGCCGGGACCGGCGGGCAATGAGCAGTTCTTC. The encoded protein is CATSDWPGPAGNEQFF.

At least ten counts were recorded for this clonotype. The chain links TRBV2 to TRBJ2-7; TRBD1 might be the D (5 bases). From germline, CDR1 is SNHLY and CDR2 FYNNEI. The length of the CDR3 is 12 residues. The V end lost 2 bases, the J end lost 3 bases, and 5 bases lay between the germline ends. The CDR3, as DNA: TGTGCCAGCAGTGAAAGGGGCTACGAGCAGTACTTC. Amino acids: CASSERGYEQYF.

The rearrangement links TRBV27 to TRBJ2-3; 13 nucleotides agree with TRBD2. The CDR3 is 16 amino acids. Germline loops: CDR1 MNHEY, CDR2 SMNVEV (reference sequence). V gave up 8 bases and J gave up 1 base; unmatched junction bases: 6. The CDR3 loop reads CASSGTSGVGTDTQYF. The CDR3 nucleotides are TGTGCCAGCTCGGGGACTAGCGGGGTTGGCACAGATACGCAGTATTTT.

This clonotype has more than one count but fewer than ten. The V call is TRBV24-1, the J call TRBJ2-5, with TRBD1 identical over 9 bases. The junction had 5 bases not matched to a gene; V was cut back by 3 bases and J by 1 base. CDR1 is KGHDR, CDR2 SFDVKD, per germline. This CDR3 is 16 amino acids long. The CDR3 reads CATSDPGTGSQETQYF. The CDR3 coding sequence is TGTGCCACCAGTGATCCCGGGACAGGGAGCCAAGAGACCCAGTACTTC.

The J gene is TRBJ2-7, the V gene TRBV5-1; D perhaps matches TRBD2 (5 bases). Trimming took off 3 bases at V and 6 bases at J, with 10 bases between the two ends. CDR1 is SGHRS and CDR2 is YFSETQ in the germline V gene. The CDR3 totals 12 residues. CDR3 residues: CASSYTRREQYF. In DNA, the CDR3 is TGCGCCAGCAGCTATACTAGGCGCGAGCAGTACTTC.

The chain carries TRBV5-1 and TRBJ2-7; D is perhaps TRBD2 (5 bases). The CDR3 consists of 14 residues. Trimming shortened V by 3 bases and J by 5 bases, and 15 bases separated the two germline ends. In germline, CDR1 is SGHRS, CDR2 YFSETQ. The CDR3 protein is CASSSLEGRDEQYF. The CDR3 DNA reads as TGCGCCAGCAGCTCTCTCGAGGGCCGGGACGAGCAGTACTTC.

This clonotype was seen ten or more times. V gene TRBV5-5 combines with J gene TRBJ2-7, with D hard to call. V was clipped by 5 bases and J by 5 bases, with 11 bases between them. Germline lookup yields CDR1 SGHKS and CDR2 YYEKEE (reference sequence). The CDR3 totals 12 residues. CDR3 residues: CASSMYPNEQYF. CDR3 coding DNA: TGTGCCAGCAGTATGTACCCCAACGAGCAGTACTTC.

This clonotype was seen a handful of times. The chain carries TRBV20-1 and TRBJ2-7; 12 nucleotides align to TRBD2. Trimming cost V 5 bases and J 0 bases; bases outside gene matches: 2. Per germline, CDR1 DFQATT and CDR2 SNEGSKA (reference sequence). The CDR3 runs 14 residues. The CDR3 here is CSASSGRASYEQYF. The CDR3 bases are TGCAGTGCTTCTAGCGGGAGGGCCTCCTACGAGCAGTACTTC.

This clonotype was observed a handful of times. This chain uses TRBV10-3 with TRBJ2-5, with TRBD1 identical over 7 bases. V gave up 3 bases and J gave up 0 bases; unmatched junction bases: 4. CDR3 length: 15 amino acids. The germline gives CDR1 ENHRY, CDR2 SYGVKD. The CDR3 DNA reads as TGTGCCATCAGTGAAGGGGGCCCGTACCAAGAGACCCAGTACTTC. This gives the protein CAISEGGPYQETQYF.

This clonotype was seen a single time. This chain links TRBV25-1 with TRBJ1-2; maybe TRBD1 (6 bases). CDR3 size: 15 residues. The V gene's germline CDR1 is MGHDK and CDR2 SYGVNS. V lost 8 bases to trimming and J lost 3 bases, with 19 bases between them. The DNA of the CDR3 is TGTGCCAGCCTCAATCCGGGACAAGGGGACTATGGCTACACCTTC. Protein product: CASLNPGQGDYGYTF.

This clonotype was observed a handful of times. The CDR3 reads CASSPNPTGGHGYTF. Here the CDR3 DNA reads TGTGCCAGCTCACCAAACCCAACAGGGGGGCATGGCTACACCTTC. This chain joins TRBV18 and TRBJ1-2, with 8 bases identical to TRBD1. Germline assignment: CDR1 KGHSH and CDR2 LQKENI. The CDR3 spans 15 residues. V was pared by 2 bases and J by 6 bases, with 8 bases of the junction left unmatched. The variable domain in full, completed from reference TRBV18 and TRBJ1-2, reads NAGVMQNPRHLVRRRGQEARLRCSPMKGHSHVYWYRQLPEEGLKFMVYLQKENIIDESGMPKERFSAEFPKEGPSILRIQQVVRGDSAAYFCASSPNPTGGHGYTFGSGTRLTVV.

The gene calls are TRBV5-4 and TRBJ2-1; 10 nucleotides match TRBD2. The CDR3 loop spans 14 amino acids. Germline CDR1 and CDR2: SGHNT and YYREEE (reference sequence). The J segment lost 7 bases and the V segment lost 2 bases, leaving 3 bases of the junction unmatched. The CDR3, as DNA: TGTGCCAGCAGCTTCAGCGGGAGGGAGAATGAGCAGTTCTTC. Protein sequence: CASSFSGRENEQFF. Using reference TRBV5-4 and TRBJ2-1 for the parts outside the CDR3, the full variable domain is ETGVTQSPTHLIKTRGQQVTLRCSSQSGHNTVSWYQQALGQGPQFIFQYYREEENGRGNFPPRFSGLQFPNYSSELNVNALELDDSALYLCASSFSGRENEQFFGPGTRLTVL.